This record looks at one T cell receptor (beta chain) sequence and its context. TCRdb's table, derived via immunoSEQ multiplex PCR, lists solely in-frame clones and lacks some. The table lists 100,000 to 150,000 clones, more than 80% of them singletons. The source of the sample is a study of control samples from healthy donors and cancer patients. The receptor's source is a man aged 18 to 35 in good health. Material: blood.

In DNA form, the CDR3 reads TGTGCCAGCAGCTCCGGGACTGGTAAACTGTTTTTT. Protein sequence: CASSSGTGKLFF. The genes are TRBV2 and TRBJ1-4, with D perhaps TRBD1 (5 bases). The CDR3 is made up of 12 amino acids. V lost 6 bases and J 11 bases, leaving 13 bases between the germline ends. In germline, CDR1 is SNHLY, CDR2 FYNNEI.